Shown below are 8 T cell receptor beta chains from a single sample sequenced in a study of spatial heterogeneity in lung cancer. TCRdb re-called the 5' RACE reads through MiXCR, storing one row per CDR3 protein. Altogether tens of thousands of distinct CDR3 sequences are present, under 8% being singletons, with the ten largest covering 29%. Regarding time point: sample taken at primary tumor resection. The sequenced sample was PBMCs, obtained at surgery. These receptor sequences come from a female donor with early-stage non-small cell lung cancer.

This clonotype was recorded at least ten times. The rearrangement links TRBV29-1 to TRBJ2-1; D uncertain. V lost 7 bases and J lost 4, with 11 bases in between. Germline CDR1 SQVTM, CDR2 ANQGSEA. The CDR3 has 12 amino acids. The CDR3 protein is CSARTEYNEQFF. For the CDR3, the DNA is TGCAGCGCGAGGACGGAGTACAATGAGCAGTTCTTC.

This clonotype was observed at least ten times. The V gene is TRBV6-5, the J gene TRBJ1-2, with 7 bases identical to TRBD1. The junction had 8 bases not matched to a gene; V was cut back by 0 bases and J by 4 bases. CDR3 length: 16 amino acids. Germline values: CDR1 MNHEY, CDR2 SVGAGI. CDR3 protein: CASSYSIRGRVYGYTF. In DNA, the CDR3 is TGTGCCAGCAGTTACTCAATAAGGGGGCGCGTCTATGGCTACACCTTC.

In its sample, this clonotype was seen a few times. The chain uses TRBV19 and TRBJ1-2; D is undetermined. Germline CDR1 LNHDA, CDR2 SQIVND (reference sequence). V lost 2 bases and J lost 9, with 13 bases in between. CDR3 length: 13 residues. The CDR3 protein is CASSILQDASYTF. The CDR3 DNA reads TGTGCCAGTAGTATACTACAAGACGCAAGCTACACCTTC.

This sequence joins TRBV6-6 and TRBJ1-1; 8 bases are shared with TRBD1. This CDR3 contains 16 residues. J was trimmed by 0 bases and V by 7 bases; bases with no gene match: 10. The germline CDR1 and CDR2 sequences are MNHNY and SVGAGI (reference sequence). CDR3 coding DNA: TGTGCCAGCAAACATCTCCGGACAGGGCTGAACACTGAAGCTTTCTTT. As protein: CASKHLRTGLNTEAFF.

The table lists this clonotype with a few counts. The chain employs TRBV5-1 and TRBJ2-5; 9 bases are shared with TRBD2. The CDR3 length is 14 residues. Trimming at V came to 4 bases and at J to 5 bases, leaving 6 bases not matched to a gene. CDR1 is SGHRS, CDR2 YFSETQ, per germline. The CDR3 region has the DNA TGCGCCAGCAGCACAGGACTAGCGTGGGAGACCCAGTACTTC. This sequence encodes CASSTGLAWETQYF.

This clonotype showed up many times. The rearrangement joins TRBV7-9 to TRBJ1-3; weak D call: TRBD1 (6 bases). The V end was cut by 3 bases, the J end by 7 bases, with 10 bases between. Germline loops: CDR1 SEHNR, CDR2 FQNEAQ (reference sequence). This CDR3 spans 13 amino acids. The CDR3 loop reads CASSFSGENTIYF. DNA of the CDR3: TGTGCCAGCAGCTTCTCAGGGGAGAACACCATATATTTT.

The V call is TRBV10-1, the J call TRBJ2-1; weak D call: TRBD1 (6 bases). V lost 0 bases to trimming and J lost 7 bases, with 16 bases between them. This CDR3 has 16 residues. Germline CDR1 and CDR2: WNHNN and SYGVQD (reference sequence). CDR3 DNA: TGCGCCAGCAGTGAGTCGGGGACATACGTCTCAAATGAGCAGTTCTTC. It codes for CASSESGTYVSNEQFF.

This clonotype occurred a few times. This rearrangement joins TRBV6-5 to TRBJ1-1, with D tentatively TRBD1 (6 bases). The CDR3 has 12 residues. The germline V and J ends were trimmed by 8 bases and 4 bases, with 11 bases remaining between them. Per germline, CDR1 MNHEY and CDR2 SVGAGI. This CDR3 reads CASARGGTEAFF. Written as DNA, the CDR3 is TGTGCCAGCGCCAGGGGAGGCACTGAAGCTTTCTTT.